This TCR beta chain was observed in a study of spatial heterogeneity in lung cancer. The germline CDR1 and CDR2 sequences are GTSNPN and SVGIG (reference sequence). CDR3 length: 13 residues. The time point here: blood at routine non-recurrence follow-up after resection. TCRdb re-analysed the 5' RACE reads in MiXCR, keeping a single row per CDR3 protein. The sample lists approximately 17,000 distinct CDR3 sequences, about 19% occurring once. V gene TRBV30 combines with J gene TRBJ2-7; 8 nucleotides align to TRBD1. The sequence was collected from a male donor with early-stage non-small cell lung cancer. The starting material was PBMCs, obtained at follow-up. The CDR3 loop reads CAVSRDRPYEQYF. The CDR3 nucleotides read TGTGCTGTGAGCCGGGACAGGCCCTACGAGCAGTACTTC.